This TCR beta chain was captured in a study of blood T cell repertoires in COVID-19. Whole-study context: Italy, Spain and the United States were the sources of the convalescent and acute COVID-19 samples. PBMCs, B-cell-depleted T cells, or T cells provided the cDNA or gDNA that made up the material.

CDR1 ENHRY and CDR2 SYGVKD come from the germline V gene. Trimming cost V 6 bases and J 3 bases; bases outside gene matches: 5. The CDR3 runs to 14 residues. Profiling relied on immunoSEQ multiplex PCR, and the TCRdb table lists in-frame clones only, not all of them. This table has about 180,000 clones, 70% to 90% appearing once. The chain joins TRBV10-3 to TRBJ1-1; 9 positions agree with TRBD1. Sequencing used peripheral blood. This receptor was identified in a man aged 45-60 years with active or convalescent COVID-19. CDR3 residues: CAIRYRGQDTEAFF. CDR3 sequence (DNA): TGTGCCATCAGATACAGGGGGCAGGACACTGAAGCTTTCTTT.